The rows below give T cell receptor beta chains drawn from one sample of a study of human T cells and chemical hapten exposure. TCRdb re-called the 5' RACE reads with MiXCR, one entry per CDR3 protein. The table has more than 75,000 distinct CDR3 sequences, approximately 15% seen once. All receptors derive from a female donor in good health. The CDR3 runs from the conserved cysteine through the conserved F or W. Fields, in order: CDR3 protein, CDR3 DNA, CDR3 length, V gene, J gene, D gene, clone size. A D gene is named only where the DNA matches it firmly. Size tells how often a clone was seen (once, few, many) or the class of an expanded clone, and some rows leave it out.

CDR3aa: CASSPSTGFSRGELFF
CDR3nt: TGTGCCAGCAGCCCCTCTACAGGGTTCTCTCGTGGGGAGCTGTTTTTT
len: 16
v_gene: TRBV13
j_gene: TRBJ2-2
d_gene: NA
abundance: NA

CDR3aa: CASSIAGDNYGYTF
CDR3nt: TGTGCCAGTAGTATAGCGGGGGATAACTATGGCTACACCTTC
len: 14
v_gene: TRBV19
j_gene: TRBJ1-2
d_gene: NA
abundance: NA

CDR3aa: CATSRDPRQSNYGYTF
CDR3nt: TGTGCCACCAGCAGAGATCCGAGACAGAGTAACTATGGCTACACCTTC
len: 16
v_gene: TRBV15
j_gene: TRBJ1-2
d_gene: NA
abundance: NA

CDR3aa: CASQGRASNTEAFF
CDR3nt: TGTGCCAGCCAGGGCAGGGCCTCGAACACTGAAGCTTTCTTT
len: 14
v_gene: TRBV6-5
j_gene: TRBJ1-1
d_gene: NA
abundance: few

CDR3aa: CASSLSGTLNQPQHF
CDR3nt: TGTGCCAGCAGTTTATCAGGGACCCTCAATCAGCCCCAGCATTTT
len: 15
v_gene: TRBV28
j_gene: TRBJ1-5
d_gene: NA
abundance: NA

CDR3aa: CASSNRQGYTF
CDR3nt: TGTGCCAGCAGCAACCGACAGGGCTACACCTTC
len: 11
v_gene: TRBV21-1
j_gene: TRBJ1-2
d_gene: NA
abundance: NA

CDR3aa: CASSHGTEGPQHF
CDR3nt: TGTGCCAGCAGCCATGGTACGGAGGGGCCCCAGCATTTT
len: 13
v_gene: TRBV3-1
j_gene: TRBJ1-5
d_gene: NA
abundance: many

CDR3aa: CSAPTYTQSSYNEQFF
CDR3nt: TGCAGTGCGCCGACCTATACTCAGAGCTCCTACAATGAGCAGTTCTTC
len: 16
v_gene: TRBV20-1
j_gene: TRBJ2-1
d_gene: NA
abundance: few

CDR3aa: CASSLEQISYNEQFF
CDR3nt: TGCGCCAGCAGCTTAGAACAGATCTCCTACAATGAGCAGTTCTTC
len: 15
v_gene: TRBV5-1
j_gene: TRBJ2-1
d_gene: NA
abundance: few

CDR3aa: CASSQEPSGTLTQYF
CDR3nt: TGTGCCAGCAGCCAAGAACCTAGCGGGACCCTAACTCAGTACTTC
len: 15
v_gene: TRBV4-2
j_gene: TRBJ2-5
d_gene: TRBD2
abundance: few

CDR3aa: CSVTHGGEQFF
CDR3nt: TGCAGCGTTACCCACGGGGGTGAGCAGTTCTTC
len: 11
v_gene: TRBV29-1
j_gene: TRBJ2-1
d_gene: NA
abundance: few

CDR3aa: CASSDSTSGGADTQYF
CDR3nt: TGTGCCAGCAGTGACTCGACTAGCGGGGGGGCAGATACGCAGTATTTT
len: 16
v_gene: TRBV6-4
j_gene: TRBJ2-3
d_gene: TRBD2
abundance: NA

CDR3aa: CASSLQAGGQETQYF
CDR3nt: TGTGCCAGCAGTTTGCAAGCGGGAGGGCAAGAGACCCAGTACTTC
len: 15
v_gene: TRBV12-3/TRBV12-4
j_gene: TRBJ2-5
d_gene: TRBD2
abundance: few

CDR3aa: CASSLAGLEAFF
CDR3nt: TGTGCCAGCAGCTTAGCAGGGCTTGAAGCTTTCTTT
len: 12
v_gene: TRBV11-2
j_gene: TRBJ1-1
d_gene: NA
abundance: few

CDR3aa: CASSYFAGSIEAFF
CDR3nt: TGTGCCAGCAGTTACTTTGCAGGGAGCATTGAAGCTTTCTTT
len: 14
v_gene: TRBV6-5
j_gene: TRBJ1-1
d_gene: NA
abundance: NA

CDR3aa: CACVHLGRYNSPLHF
CDR3nt: TGTGCCTGTGTGCACTTGGGCAGATATAATTCACCCCTCCACTTT
len: 15
v_gene: TRBV30
j_gene: TRBJ1-6
d_gene: NA
abundance: NA

CDR3aa: CASSLTRRATGELFF
CDR3nt: TGTGCCAGCAGCTTAACCCGTCGAGCCACCGGGGAGCTGTTTTTT
len: 15
v_gene: TRBV7-9
j_gene: TRBJ2-2
d_gene: NA
abundance: NA

CDR3aa: CASSSRDRNIVGYTF
CDR3nt: TGTGCCAGCAGCTCCCGGGACAGGAATATAGTTGGCTACACCTTC
len: 15
v_gene: TRBV5-4
j_gene: TRBJ1-2
d_gene: TRBD1
abundance: NA

CDR3aa: CASSLYGQNTEAFF
CDR3nt: TGTGCCAGCAGCTTATATGGGCAGAACACTGAAGCTTTCTTT
len: 14
v_gene: TRBV7-2
j_gene: TRBJ1-1
d_gene: NA
abundance: many

CDR3aa: CASSVDRGRNEQYF
CDR3nt: TGTGCCAGCAGCGTGGACAGGGGGCGCAACGAGCAGTACTTC
len: 14
v_gene: TRBV7-9
j_gene: TRBJ2-7
d_gene: TRBD1
abundance: NA

CDR3aa: CSAFDRGTDGYTF
CDR3nt: TGCAGTGCTTTCGACAGGGGCACGGATGGCTACACCTTC
len: 13
v_gene: TRBV20-1
j_gene: TRBJ1-2
d_gene: TRBD1
abundance: few

CDR3aa: CSARDVEQYF
CDR3nt: TGCAGTGCTAGAGATGTCGAGCAGTACTTC
len: 10
v_gene: TRBV20-1
j_gene: TRBJ2-7
d_gene: NA
abundance: few

CDR3aa: CASSWEVSSYNEQFF
CDR3nt: TGTGCCAGCAGTTGGGAGGTGAGCTCCTACAATGAGCAGTTCTTC
len: 15
v_gene: TRBV12-3/TRBV12-4
j_gene: TRBJ2-1
d_gene: NA
abundance: NA

CDR3aa: CASSQTSGGEETQYF
CDR3nt: TGCGCCAGCAGCCAGACTAGCGGGGGAGAAGAGACCCAGTACTTC
len: 15
v_gene: TRBV5-1
j_gene: TRBJ2-5
d_gene: TRBD2
abundance: NA

CDR3aa: CASSQEIAATDTQYF
CDR3nt: TGTGCCAGCAGCCAAGAGATAGCGGCCACAGATACGCAGTATTTT
len: 15
v_gene: TRBV3-1
j_gene: TRBJ2-3
d_gene: NA
abundance: few

CDR3aa: CASSAGGSGYNEQFF
CDR3nt: TGTGCCAGCAGCGCCGGGGGTAGCGGGTACAATGAGCAGTTCTTC
len: 15
v_gene: TRBV6-4
j_gene: TRBJ2-1
d_gene: TRBD2
abundance: few

CDR3aa: CASSLSRPKVEEQFF
CDR3nt: TGTGCCAGCAGCTTATCGCGTCCAAAGGTGGAGGAGCAGTTCTTC
len: 15
v_gene: TRBV7-2
j_gene: TRBJ2-1
d_gene: NA
abundance: many

CDR3aa: CASNPQAPNTGELFF
CDR3nt: TGCGCCAGCAACCCCCAGGCCCCGAACACCGGGGAGCTGTTTTTT
len: 15
v_gene: TRBV5-1
j_gene: TRBJ2-2
d_gene: NA
abundance: NA

CDR3aa: CSARPGTVNTEAFF
CDR3nt: TGCAGTGCTCGTCCCGGGACAGTGAACACTGAAGCTTTCTTT
len: 14
v_gene: TRBV20-1
j_gene: TRBJ1-1
d_gene: TRBD1
abundance: many

CDR3aa: CAWSRGSHNEQFF
CDR3nt: TGTGCCTGGAGCCGAGGGTCCCATAATGAGCAGTTCTTC
len: 13
v_gene: TRBV30
j_gene: TRBJ2-1
d_gene: NA
abundance: NA

CDR3aa: CSAGRALQETQYF
CDR3nt: TGCAGTGCTGGAAGAGCACTCCAAGAGACCCAGTACTTC
len: 13
v_gene: TRBV20-1
j_gene: TRBJ2-5
d_gene: NA
abundance: NA

CDR3aa: CASSPLLQGAHTGELFF
CDR3nt: TGCGCCAGCAGCCCGCTGTTACAGGGGGCCCACACCGGGGAGCTGTTTTTT
len: 17
v_gene: TRBV5-1
j_gene: TRBJ2-2
d_gene: TRBD1
abundance: few

CDR3aa: CASSPTGTNPNSPLHF
CDR3nt: TGCGCCAGCAGCCCTACCGGGACAAACCCCAATTCACCCCTCCACTTT
len: 16
v_gene: TRBV5-1
j_gene: TRBJ1-6
d_gene: NA
abundance: few

CDR3aa: CASSPGTGTLYEQYF
CDR3nt: TGTGCCAGCAGTCCCGGGACAGGGACTCTCTACGAGCAGTACTTC
len: 15
v_gene: TRBV9
j_gene: TRBJ2-7
d_gene: TRBD1
abundance: NA

CDR3aa: CASSVGQGQNSPLHF
CDR3nt: TGTGCCAGCAGTGTGGGGCAGGGCCAAAATTCACCCCTCCACTTT
len: 15
v_gene: TRBV2
j_gene: TRBJ1-6
d_gene: NA
abundance: many

CDR3aa: CSAMTGADTGELFF
CDR3nt: TGCAGTGCTATGACAGGGGCGGACACCGGGGAGCTGTTTTTT
len: 14
v_gene: TRBV20-1
j_gene: TRBJ2-2
d_gene: TRBD1
abundance: NA

CDR3aa: CASSARGKDTQYF
CDR3nt: TGTGCCAGCAGCGCCAGAGGGAAAGATACGCAGTATTTT
len: 13
v_gene: TRBV3-1
j_gene: TRBJ2-3
d_gene: NA
abundance: NA

CDR3aa: CASKWAGDVGTEAFF
CDR3nt: TGTGCCAGCAAATGGGCAGGCGACGTGGGCACTGAAGCTTTCTTT
len: 15
v_gene: TRBV6-1
j_gene: TRBJ1-1
d_gene: NA
abundance: NA

CDR3aa: CASSDSGHPNTEAFF
CDR3nt: TGTGCCAGCAGTGATAGTGGGCACCCGAACACTGAAGCTTTCTTT
len: 15
v_gene: TRBV2
j_gene: TRBJ1-1
d_gene: NA
abundance: NA

CDR3aa: CSARDLSGTVAYF
CDR3nt: TGCAGTGCTAGAGATCTTAGCGGTACTGTTGCGTATTTT
len: 13
v_gene: TRBV20-1
j_gene: TRBJ2-3
d_gene: NA
abundance: NA

CDR3aa: CATSRDGTGGYNEQFF
CDR3nt: TGTGCCACCAGCAGAGACGGGACAGGGGGGTACAATGAGCAGTTCTTC
len: 16
v_gene: TRBV15
j_gene: TRBJ2-1
d_gene: TRBD1
abundance: NA

CDR3aa: CSARAGHGKTEAFF
CDR3nt: TGCAGTGCCCGAGCGGGACATGGTAAAACTGAAGCTTTCTTT
len: 14
v_gene: TRBV20-1
j_gene: TRBJ1-1
d_gene: NA
abundance: NA

CDR3aa: CASSYVADNEQFF
CDR3nt: TGTGCCAGCAGTTACGTTGCGGACAATGAGCAGTTCTTC
len: 13
v_gene: TRBV6-6
j_gene: TRBJ2-1
d_gene: NA
abundance: NA

CDR3aa: CASSQGAGGQYTQYF
CDR3nt: TGCGCCAGCAGCCAAGGAGCGGGGGGGCAGTATACGCAGTATTTT
len: 15
v_gene: TRBV4-3
j_gene: TRBJ2-3
d_gene: TRBD2
abundance: few

CDR3aa: CASSQNRGGTGELFF
CDR3nt: TGTGCCAGCAGTCAGAACAGGGGTGGCACCGGGGAGCTGTTTTTT
len: 15
v_gene: TRBV6-6
j_gene: TRBJ2-2
d_gene: TRBD1
abundance: many

CDR3aa: CASSQGQVTGQAKSEAFF
CDR3nt: TGCGCCAGCAGCCAAGGACAAGTAACGGGACAAGCGAAGTCTGAAGCTTTCTTT
len: 18
v_gene: TRBV4-1
j_gene: TRBJ1-1
d_gene: NA
abundance: NA

CDR3aa: CASSLVGRRQETQYF
CDR3nt: TGTGCCAGCAGCTTAGTTGGTCGCAGGCAAGAGACCCAGTACTTC
len: 15
v_gene: TRBV7-9
j_gene: TRBJ2-5
d_gene: NA
abundance: few

CDR3aa: CASSLQGDSLLHF
CDR3nt: TGTGCCAGCAGCCTCCAGGGGGATTCACTCCTCCACTTT
len: 13
v_gene: TRBV5-6
j_gene: TRBJ1-6
d_gene: TRBD1
abundance: few

CDR3aa: CASSGIRTSGTQETQYF
CDR3nt: TGCGCCAGCAGCGGAATTCGGACTAGCGGTACTCAAGAGACCCAGTACTTC
len: 17
v_gene: TRBV5-1
j_gene: TRBJ2-5
d_gene: TRBD2
abundance: NA

CDR3aa: CASSQDGRSEAFF
CDR3nt: TGTGCCAGCAGCCAAGACGGGCGGTCTGAAGCTTTCTTT
len: 13
v_gene: TRBV3-1
j_gene: TRBJ1-1
d_gene: NA
abundance: NA

CDR3aa: CASSQVLAGPYEQYF
CDR3nt: TGTGCCAGCAGCCAAGTACTAGCGGGACCCTACGAGCAGTACTTC
len: 15
v_gene: TRBV3-1
j_gene: TRBJ2-7
d_gene: TRBD2
abundance: few

CDR3aa: CASSADSADTQYF
CDR3nt: TGCGCCAGCAGTGCGGACTCTGCTGATACGCAGTATTTT
len: 13
v_gene: TRBV10-1
j_gene: TRBJ2-3
d_gene: NA
abundance: NA

CDR3aa: CASSLRGKDGYTF
CDR3nt: TGTGCCAGCAGTTTACGGGGGAAGGATGGCTACACCTTC
len: 13
v_gene: TRBV27
j_gene: TRBJ1-2
d_gene: NA
abundance: once

CDR3aa: CASSFYAGLTADTQYF
CDR3nt: TGTGCCAGCAGCTTTTACGCCGGTTTGACGGCAGATACGCAGTATTTT
len: 16
v_gene: TRBV27
j_gene: TRBJ2-3
d_gene: NA
abundance: few

CDR3aa: CASTKTGSPEAFF
CDR3nt: TGTGCCAGCACCAAGACAGGGAGCCCTGAAGCTTTCTTT
len: 13
v_gene: TRBV6-2/TRBV6-3
j_gene: TRBJ1-1
d_gene: TRBD1
abundance: few

CDR3aa: CASSSLPGDTRNEQFF
CDR3nt: TGCGCCAGCAGCTCACTCCCAGGGGACACTCGCAATGAGCAGTTCTTC
len: 16
v_gene: TRBV4-1
j_gene: TRBJ2-1
d_gene: NA
abundance: NA

CDR3aa: CASSSSSGGFDEQYF
CDR3nt: TGTGCCAGCTCATCGTCTAGCGGGGGATTCGACGAGCAGTACTTC
len: 15
v_gene: TRBV18
j_gene: TRBJ2-7
d_gene: TRBD2
abundance: few

CDR3aa: CASSPPGLAYNEQFF
CDR3nt: TGTGCCAGCAGCCCCCCGGGACTAGCCTACAATGAGCAGTTCTTC
len: 15
v_gene: TRBV7-9
j_gene: TRBJ2-1
d_gene: TRBD2
abundance: few

CDR3aa: CSARGGPNNSPLHF
CDR3nt: TGCAGTGCTAGGGGGGGGCCTAATAATTCACCCCTCCACTTT
len: 14
v_gene: TRBV20-1
j_gene: TRBJ1-6
d_gene: NA
abundance: NA

CDR3aa: CASSPRQGDSNQPQHF
CDR3nt: TGTGCCAGCAGCCCAAGACAGGGCGATAGCAATCAGCCCCAGCATTTT
len: 16
v_gene: TRBV5-5
j_gene: TRBJ1-5
d_gene: TRBD1
abundance: NA